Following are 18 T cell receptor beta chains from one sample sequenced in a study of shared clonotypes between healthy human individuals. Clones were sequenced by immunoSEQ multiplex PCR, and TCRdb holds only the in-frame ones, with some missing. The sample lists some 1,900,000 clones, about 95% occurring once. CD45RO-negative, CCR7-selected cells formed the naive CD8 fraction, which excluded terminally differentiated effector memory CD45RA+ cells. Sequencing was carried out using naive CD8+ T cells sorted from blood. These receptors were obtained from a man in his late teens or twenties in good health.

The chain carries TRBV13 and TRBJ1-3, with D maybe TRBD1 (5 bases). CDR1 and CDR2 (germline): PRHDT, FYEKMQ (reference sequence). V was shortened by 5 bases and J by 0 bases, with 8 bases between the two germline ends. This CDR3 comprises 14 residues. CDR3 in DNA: TGTGCCAGCAGCCTCGGGGGCTCTGGAAACACCATATATTTT. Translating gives CASSLGGSGNTIYF.

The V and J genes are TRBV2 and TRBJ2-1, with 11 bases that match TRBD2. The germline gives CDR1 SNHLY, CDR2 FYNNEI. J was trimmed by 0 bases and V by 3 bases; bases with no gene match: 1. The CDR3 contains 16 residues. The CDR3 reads CASSEGTSGSYNEQFF. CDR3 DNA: TGTGCCAGCAGTGAGGGGACTAGCGGCTCCTACAATGAGCAGTTCTTC.

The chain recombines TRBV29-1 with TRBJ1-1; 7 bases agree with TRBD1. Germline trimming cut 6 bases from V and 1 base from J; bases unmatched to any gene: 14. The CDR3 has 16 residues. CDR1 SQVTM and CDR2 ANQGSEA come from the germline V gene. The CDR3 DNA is TGCAGCGTCTCCCTCAGGGGGGATTACCCGAACACTGAAGCTTTCTTT. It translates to CSVSLRGDYPNTEAFF. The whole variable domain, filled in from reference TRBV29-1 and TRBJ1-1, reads SAVISQKPSRDICQRGTSLTIQCQVDSQVTMMFWYRQQPGQSLTLIATANQGSEATYESGFVIDKFPISRPNLTFSTLTVSNMSPEDSSIYLCSVSLRGDYPNTEAFFGQGTRLTVV.

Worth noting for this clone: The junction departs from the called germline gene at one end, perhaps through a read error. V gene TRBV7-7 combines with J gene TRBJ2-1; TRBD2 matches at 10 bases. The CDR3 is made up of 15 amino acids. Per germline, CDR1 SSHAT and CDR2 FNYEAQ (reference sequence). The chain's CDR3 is CASSSSTSGYNEQFF. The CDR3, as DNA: TGTGCTAGCAGTTCGTCGACTAGCGGGTACAATGAGCAGTTCTTC.

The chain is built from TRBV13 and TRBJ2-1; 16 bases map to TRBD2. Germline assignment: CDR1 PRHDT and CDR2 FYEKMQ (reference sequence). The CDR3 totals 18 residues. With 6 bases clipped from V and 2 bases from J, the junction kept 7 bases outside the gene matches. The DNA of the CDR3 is TGTGCCAGCAGTTACGGGACTAGCGGGAGGGCCCCCTACAATGAGCAGTTCTTC. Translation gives CASSYGTSGRAPYNEQFF.

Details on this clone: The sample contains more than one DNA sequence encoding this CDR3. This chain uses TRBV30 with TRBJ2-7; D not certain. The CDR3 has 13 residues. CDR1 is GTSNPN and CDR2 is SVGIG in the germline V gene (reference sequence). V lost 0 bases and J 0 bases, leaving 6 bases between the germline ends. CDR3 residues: CAWSVGNSYEQYF. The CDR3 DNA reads TGTGCCTGGAGTGTGGGCAACTCCTACGAGCAGTACTTC.

The CDR3: CASSYYASTYEQYF. CDR3 sequence (DNA): TGTGCCAGCAGTTATTATGCCAGCACCTACGAGCAGTACTTC. This chain connects TRBV6-5 to TRBJ2-7, with D uncertain. Per the germline V gene, CDR1 is MNHEY and CDR2 is SVGAGI. The CDR3 totals 14 residues. V gave up 3 bases and J gave up 2 bases, with 11 bases separating them.

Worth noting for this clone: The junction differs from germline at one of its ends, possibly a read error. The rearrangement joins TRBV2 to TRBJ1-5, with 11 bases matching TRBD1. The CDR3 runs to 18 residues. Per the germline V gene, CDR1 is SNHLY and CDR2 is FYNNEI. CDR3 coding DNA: TGTGCCAGCAGAGAAGGGACAGGGGGTTCGGCTAGCAATCAGCCCCAGCATTTT. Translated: CASREGTGGSASNQPQHF.

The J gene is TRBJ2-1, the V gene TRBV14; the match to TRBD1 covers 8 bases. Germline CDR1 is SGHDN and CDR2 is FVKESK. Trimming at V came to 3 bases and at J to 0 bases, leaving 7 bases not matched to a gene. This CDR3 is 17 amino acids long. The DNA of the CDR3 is TGTGCCAGCAGCCACGCTTACAGGGGGAGCTCCTACAATGAGCAGTTCTTC. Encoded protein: CASSHAYRGSSYNEQFF.

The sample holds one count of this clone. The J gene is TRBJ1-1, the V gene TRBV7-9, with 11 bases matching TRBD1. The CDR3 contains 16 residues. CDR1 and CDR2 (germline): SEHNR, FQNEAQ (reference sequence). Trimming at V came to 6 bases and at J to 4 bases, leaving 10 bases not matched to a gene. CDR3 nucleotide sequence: TGTGCCAGCAGTCGCACGGACAGGGGGCTTAGCACTGAAGCTTTCTTT. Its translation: CASSRTDRGLSTEAFF. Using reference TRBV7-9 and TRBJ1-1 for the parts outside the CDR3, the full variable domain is DTGVSQNPRHKITKRGQNVTFRCDPISEHNRLYWYRQTLGQGPEFLTYFQNEAQLEKSRLLSDRFSAERPKGSFSTLEIQRTEQGDSAMYLCASSRTDRGLSTEAFFGQGTRLTVV.

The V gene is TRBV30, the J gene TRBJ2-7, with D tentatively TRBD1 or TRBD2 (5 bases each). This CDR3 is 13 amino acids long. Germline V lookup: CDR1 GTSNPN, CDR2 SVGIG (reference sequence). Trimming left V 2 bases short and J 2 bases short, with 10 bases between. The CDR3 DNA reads TGTGCCTGGAGTCGGGACGTTACCTACGAGCAGTACTTC. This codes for CAWSRDVTYEQYF.

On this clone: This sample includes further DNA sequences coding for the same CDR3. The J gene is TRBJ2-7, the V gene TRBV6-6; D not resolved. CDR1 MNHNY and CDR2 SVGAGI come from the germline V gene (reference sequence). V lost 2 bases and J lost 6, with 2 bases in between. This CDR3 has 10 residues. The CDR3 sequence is CASSYGEQYF. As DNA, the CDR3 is TGTGCCAGCAGTTACGGCGAGCAGTACTTC.

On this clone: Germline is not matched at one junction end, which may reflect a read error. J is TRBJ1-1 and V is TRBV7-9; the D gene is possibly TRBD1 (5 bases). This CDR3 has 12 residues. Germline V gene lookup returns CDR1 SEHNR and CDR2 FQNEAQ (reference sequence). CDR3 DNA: TGTGCCAGCAGTCCAGGGAACGCTGAAGCTTTCTTT. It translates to CASSPGNAEAFF.

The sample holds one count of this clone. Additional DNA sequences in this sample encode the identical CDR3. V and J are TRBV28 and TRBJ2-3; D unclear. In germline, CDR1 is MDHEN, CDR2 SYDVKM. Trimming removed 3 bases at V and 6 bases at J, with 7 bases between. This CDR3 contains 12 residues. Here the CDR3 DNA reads TGTGCCAGCAGTTTTAGGCCGGATACGCAGTATTTT. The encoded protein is CASSFRPDTQYF.

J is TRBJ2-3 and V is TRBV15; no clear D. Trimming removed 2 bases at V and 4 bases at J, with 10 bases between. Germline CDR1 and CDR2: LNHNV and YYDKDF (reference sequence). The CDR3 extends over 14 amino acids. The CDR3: CATSRSSSADTQYF. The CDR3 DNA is TGTGCCACCAGCAGATCCAGCAGCGCAGATACGCAGTATTTT.

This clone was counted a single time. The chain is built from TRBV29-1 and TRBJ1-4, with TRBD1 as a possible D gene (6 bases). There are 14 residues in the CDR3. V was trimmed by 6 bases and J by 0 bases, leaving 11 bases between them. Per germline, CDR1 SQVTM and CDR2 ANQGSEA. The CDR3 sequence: CSVTTGTTNEKLFF. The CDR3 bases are TGCAGCGTGACCACAGGGACAACTAATGAAAAACTGTTTTTT.

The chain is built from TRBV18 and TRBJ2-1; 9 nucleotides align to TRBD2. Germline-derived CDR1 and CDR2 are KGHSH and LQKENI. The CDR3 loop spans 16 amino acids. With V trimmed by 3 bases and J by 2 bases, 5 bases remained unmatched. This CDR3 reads CASSPEAGGTYNEQFF. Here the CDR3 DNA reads TGTGCCAGCTCACCGGAAGCGGGAGGAACCTACAATGAGCAGTTCTTC.

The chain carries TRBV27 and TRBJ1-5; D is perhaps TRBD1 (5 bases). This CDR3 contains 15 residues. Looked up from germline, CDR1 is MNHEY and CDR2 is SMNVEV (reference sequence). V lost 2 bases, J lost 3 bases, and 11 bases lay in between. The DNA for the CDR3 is TGTGCCAGCAGTTTAGGCCCGGGGACCAATCAGCCCCAGCATTTT. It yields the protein CASSLGPGTNQPQHF.